This entry features one T cell receptor beta chain sequence. The antigen is undetermined. These data are taken from a study of T cells in localized non-small cell lung cancer. Study-level points and caveats: There were a median roughly 62 of the top 100 tumor clones appearing in adjacent lung. Sequence data derive from only one tumor region, so heterogeneity remains possible. Uninvolved adjacent lung had the highest recorded T cell clonality, with tumor below it.

Repertoires were generated with immunoSEQ multiplex PCR, while TCRdb's copy carries only in-frame clones and drops some. The sample includes 48,000 or so clones, around 86% of them seen just once. This material consisted of peripheral blood, taken before any cancer treatment. This receptor was obtained from a male donor at least 60 years old with stage III squamous cell lung carcinoma.

In DNA, the CDR3 is TGTGCCAGCAGCTTGGTGGGCAGATCCTACGAGCAGTACTTC. It translates to CASSLVGRSYEQYF. This chain links TRBV5-5 with TRBJ2-7; no clear D. The CDR3 loop spans 14 amino acids. Trimming removed 0 bases at V and 1 base at J, with 8 bases between. Germline CDR1 is SGHKS and CDR2 is YYEKEE (reference sequence).